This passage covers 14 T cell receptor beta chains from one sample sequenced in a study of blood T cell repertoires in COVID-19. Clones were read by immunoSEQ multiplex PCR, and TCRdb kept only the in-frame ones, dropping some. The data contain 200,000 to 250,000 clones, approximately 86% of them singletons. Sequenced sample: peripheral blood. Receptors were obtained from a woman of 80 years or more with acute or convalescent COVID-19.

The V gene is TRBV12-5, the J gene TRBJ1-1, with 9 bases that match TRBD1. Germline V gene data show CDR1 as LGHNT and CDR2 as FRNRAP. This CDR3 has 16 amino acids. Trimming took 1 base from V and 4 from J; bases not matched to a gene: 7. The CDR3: CASGLETGTGSTEAFF. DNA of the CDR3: TGTGCTAGTGGTTTGGAGACCGGGACAGGGAGCACTGAAGCTTTCTTT.

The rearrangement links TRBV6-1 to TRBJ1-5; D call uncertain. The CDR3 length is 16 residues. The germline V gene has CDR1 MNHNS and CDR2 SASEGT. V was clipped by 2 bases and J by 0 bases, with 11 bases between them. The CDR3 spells CASSEQTGYSNQPQHF. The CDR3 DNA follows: TGTGCCAGCAGTGAACAAACGGGATATAGCAATCAGCCCCAGCATTTT.

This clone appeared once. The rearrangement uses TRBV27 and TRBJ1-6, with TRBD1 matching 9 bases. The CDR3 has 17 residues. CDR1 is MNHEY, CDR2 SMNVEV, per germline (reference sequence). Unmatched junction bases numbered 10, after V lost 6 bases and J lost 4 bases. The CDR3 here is CASSTTGGVRYNSPLHF. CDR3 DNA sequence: TGTGCCAGCAGCACCACAGGGGGCGTAAGATATAATTCACCCCTCCACTTT.

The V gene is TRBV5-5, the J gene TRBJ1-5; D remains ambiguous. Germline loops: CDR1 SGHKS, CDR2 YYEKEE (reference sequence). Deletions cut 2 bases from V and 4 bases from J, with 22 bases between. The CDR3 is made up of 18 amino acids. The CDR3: CASSLKRFEHTPNQPQHF. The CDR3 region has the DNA TGTGCCAGCAGCTTAAAGCGTTTTGAGCACACCCCTAATCAGCCCCAGCATTTT.

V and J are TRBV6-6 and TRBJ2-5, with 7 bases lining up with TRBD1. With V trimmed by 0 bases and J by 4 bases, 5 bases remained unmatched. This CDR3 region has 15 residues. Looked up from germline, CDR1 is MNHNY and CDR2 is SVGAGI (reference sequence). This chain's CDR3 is CASSYSNRGGETQYF. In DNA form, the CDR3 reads TGTGCCAGCAGTTACTCGAACAGGGGTGGAGAGACCCAGTACTTC.

In DNA, the CDR3 is TGTGCCACCAGCAGTGGTCTGGGGGCCGCGAACACTGAAGCTTTCTTT. It specifies CATSSGLGAANTEAFF. This chain connects TRBV15 to TRBJ1-1; D is possibly TRBD1 (6 bases). V was pared by 3 bases and J by 1 base, with 15 bases between. Germline V CDR1 and CDR2: LNHNV, YYDKDF (reference sequence). CDR3 size: 16 residues.

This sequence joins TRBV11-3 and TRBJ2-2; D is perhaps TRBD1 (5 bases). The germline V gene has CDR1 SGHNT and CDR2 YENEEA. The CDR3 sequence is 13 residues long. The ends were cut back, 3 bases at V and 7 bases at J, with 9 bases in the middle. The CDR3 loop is CASSFNRLGELFF. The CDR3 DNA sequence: TGTGCCAGCAGCTTCAACAGGCTCGGGGAGCTGTTTTTT.

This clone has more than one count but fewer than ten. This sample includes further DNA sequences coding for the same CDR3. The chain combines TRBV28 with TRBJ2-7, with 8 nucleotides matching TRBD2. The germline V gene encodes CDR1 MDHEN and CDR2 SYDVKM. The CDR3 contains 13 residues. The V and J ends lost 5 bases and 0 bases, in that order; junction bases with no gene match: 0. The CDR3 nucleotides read TGTGCCAGCAGTAGCGGGAGCTCCTACGAGCAGTACTTC. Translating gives CASSSGSSYEQYF.

This CDR3 reads CASRPWDRKEGFGNQPQHF. The CDR3 DNA follows: TGTGCCAGCAGACCTTGGGACCGAAAGGAGGGCTTCGGGAATCAGCCCCAGCATTTT. The chain is built from TRBV6-2 or TRBV6-3 and TRBJ1-5; D perhaps matches TRBD1 (5 bases). CDR3 length equals 19 residues. Germline CDR1 is MNHEY and CDR2 is SVGEGT. Trimming took off 6 bases at V and 4 bases at J, with 28 bases between the two ends.

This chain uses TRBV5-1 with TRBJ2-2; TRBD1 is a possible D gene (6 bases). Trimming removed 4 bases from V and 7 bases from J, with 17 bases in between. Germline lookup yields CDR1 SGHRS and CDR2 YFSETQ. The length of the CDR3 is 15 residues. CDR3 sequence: CASSARQDQSGELFF. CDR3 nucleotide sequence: TGCGCCAGCAGCGCTCGACAGGATCAGAGCGGGGAGCTGTTTTTT.

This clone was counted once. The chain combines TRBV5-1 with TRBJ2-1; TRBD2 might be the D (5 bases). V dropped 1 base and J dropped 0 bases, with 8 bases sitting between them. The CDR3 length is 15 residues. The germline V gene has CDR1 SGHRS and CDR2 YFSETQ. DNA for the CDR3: TGCGCCAGCAGCTTGACGGCGGGCTCCTACAATGAGCAGTTCTTC. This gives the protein CASSLTAGSYNEQFF.

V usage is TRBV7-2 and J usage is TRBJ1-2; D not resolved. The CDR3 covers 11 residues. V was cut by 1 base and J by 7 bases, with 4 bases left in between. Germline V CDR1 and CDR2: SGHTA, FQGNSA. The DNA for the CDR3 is TGTGCCAGCAGCTTAGGAGGTGGCTACACCTTC. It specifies CASSLGGGYTF.

CDR3 in DNA: TGTGCCAGCAGTCGCTCCAGCGGGAGGAACACTGAAGCTTTCTTT. Translated: CASSRSSGRNTEAFF. The gene calls are TRBV11-2 and TRBJ1-1, with no clear D. The V gene lost 6 bases and the J gene lost 1 base, with 15 bases spanning the gap. The CDR3 is 15 amino acids. The germline CDR1 and CDR2 sequences are SGHAT and FQNNGV.

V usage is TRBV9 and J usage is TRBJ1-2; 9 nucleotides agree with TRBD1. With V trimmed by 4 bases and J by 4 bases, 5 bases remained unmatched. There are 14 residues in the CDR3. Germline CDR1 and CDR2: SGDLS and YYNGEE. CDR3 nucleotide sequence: TGTGCCAGCAGCCGAACAGGGGGCGGCTATGGCTACACCTTC. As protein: CASSRTGGGYGYTF.